The next 29 T cell receptor beta chains were all read from a single sample in a study of T cells after yellow fever vaccination. TCRdb re-derived calls from the 5' RACE reads in MiXCR, one entry per CDR3 protein. The data show under 200,000 distinct CDR3 sequences, with less than 9% seen just once and approximately 2.5% held by the top ten. The sample consisted of CD4+ T cells sorted from PBMCs, taken about 5 days after the first yellow fever vaccination. Receptors were obtained from a man in his late teens or twenties who received the YFV17D yellow fever vaccine.

Ten or more counts support this clonotype. This rearrangement joins TRBV7-2 to TRBJ1-3; 9 bases match TRBD1. Germline loops: CDR1 SGHTA, CDR2 FQGNSA. The junction had 3 bases not matched to a gene; V was cut back by 3 bases and J by 0 bases. This CDR3 is 16 amino acids long. CDR3 nucleotide sequence: TGTGCCAGCAGCTTGATGACAGGGGGCTCTGGAAACACCATATATTTT. Translating it yields CASSLMTGGSGNTIYF.

This clonotype was seen more than once but under ten times. V gene TRBV3-1 combines with J gene TRBJ1-1; D is unclear. Germline values: CDR1 LGHDT, CDR2 YNNKEL (reference sequence). The V gene lost 4 bases and the J gene lost 1 base, with 10 bases spanning the gap. The CDR3 loop spans 14 amino acids. The CDR3 region has the DNA TGTGCCAGCAGCCCCAGTACACCGAACACTGAAGCTTTCTTT. Its translation: CASSPSTPNTEAFF.

Worth noting for this clonotype: A much more abundant neighbour one base away suggests this may be a read error. DNA for the CDR3: TGTGCCAGCAGTTACTCGGGCTCCCAGGGGGTATACACTGAAGCTTTCTTT. Residues: CASSYSGSQGVYTEAFF. V and J are TRBV6-5 and TRBJ1-1; 7 bases fit TRBD1. The J segment lost 3 bases and the V segment lost 0 bases, leaving 10 bases of the junction unmatched. CDR1 is MNHEY, CDR2 SVGAGI, per germline. This CDR3 is built from 17 residues.

This clonotype was observed at least ten times. The chain employs TRBV5-1 and TRBJ2-5, with TRBD1 matching 7 bases. Unmatched junction bases numbered 4, after V lost 1 base and J lost 4 bases. Germline lookup yields CDR1 SGHRS and CDR2 YFSETQ. CDR3 length equals 14 residues. CDR3 DNA sequence: TGCGCCAGCAGCTTGCCTGAGGGGGCAGAGACCCAGTACTTC. It encodes CASSLPEGAETQYF.

This clonotype was seen a few times. This chain joins TRBV20-1 and TRBJ2-6; D not certain. CDR3 size: 14 residues. V lost 1 base and J lost 0, with 4 bases in between. Germline V gives CDR1 DFQATT, CDR2 SNEGSKA (reference sequence). CDR3 sequence: CSARAASGANVLTF. The CDR3 coding sequence is TGCAGTGCTAGAGCCGCCTCTGGGGCCAACGTCCTGACTTTC.

J is TRBJ2-5 and V is TRBV5-4, with no clear D. CDR3 length equals 13 residues. The ends were cut back, 0 bases at V and 3 bases at J, with 6 bases in the middle. The germline V gene has CDR1 SGHNT and CDR2 YYREEE (reference sequence). The CDR3 spells CASSLVQKETQYF. DNA for the CDR3: TGTGCCAGCAGCTTGGTACAGAAAGAGACCCAGTACTTC.

In its sample, this clonotype was seen many times. The J gene is TRBJ2-5, the V gene TRBV2; 8 bases agree with TRBD2. The germline gives CDR1 SNHLY, CDR2 FYNNEI. Trimming took 4 bases from V and 7 from J; bases not matched to a gene: 8. CDR3 length: 14 residues. The CDR3 reads CASSGAAAGVTQYF. CDR3 nucleotide sequence: TGTGCCAGCAGTGGGGCAGCAGCGGGGGTGACCCAGTACTTC.

This clonotype was found many times. The CDR3 sequence: CASSRGDEQYV. The CDR3 DNA reads as TGTGCCAGCAGCCGGGGAGACGAGCAGTACGTC. The V call is TRBV7-8, the J call TRBJ2-7, with a tentative D call TRBD2 (5 bases). This CDR3 has 11 residues. The ends were cut back, 5 bases at V and 5 bases at J, with 7 bases in the middle. Germline V gene data show CDR1 as SGHVS and CDR2 as FQNEAQ.

The table lists this clonotype with many counts. This chain links TRBV12-3 or TRBV12-4 with TRBJ1-5; unclear D gene. The CDR3 runs to 11 residues. Trimming cost V 4 bases and J 11 bases, with 9 bases left between them. CDR3 bases: TGTGCCAGCAGTTCGGGTTTCGCCCAGCATTTT. Residues: CASSSGFAQHF.

The J gene is TRBJ2-6, the V gene TRBV5-4; the match to TRBD1 covers 8 bases. The CDR3 has 16 amino acids. Germline CDR1 is SGHNT and CDR2 is YYREEE (reference sequence). J was trimmed by 0 bases and V by 7 bases; bases with no gene match: 6. The CDR3: CASSGQATSGANVLTF. For the CDR3, the DNA is TGTGCCAGCTCGGGACAGGCGACCTCTGGGGCCAACGTCCTGACTTTC.

This clonotype was counted many times. The chain uses TRBV12-3 or TRBV12-4 and TRBJ1-1, with D hard to call. Trimming shortened V by 2 bases and J by 7 bases, and 8 bases separated the two germline ends. The CDR3 is 12 residues long. The CDR3 loop reads CASSLFLGEAFF. The CDR3 region has the DNA TGTGCCAGCAGTTTATTTCTCGGTGAAGCTTTCTTT.

The chain combines TRBV10-2 with TRBJ2-5, with TRBD2 matching over 10 bases. After removal of 8 bases from V and 3 bases from J, the junction contained 3 bases not matched to a gene. The CDR3 runs 13 residues. CDR1 and CDR2 (germline): WSHSY, SAAADI. The CDR3 region is CASQLAGEETQYF. The CDR3 DNA reads as TGCGCCAGCCAGCTAGCGGGGGAAGAGACCCAGTACTTC.

In this sample, this clonotype turned up many times. The DNA of the CDR3 is TGCAGTGCTAGAGATCTGGAACCGACCGGGGAGCTGTTTTTT. This encodes CSARDLEPTGELFF. This chain links TRBV20-1 with TRBJ2-2; D uncertain. CDR3 length: 14 amino acids. Per the germline V gene, CDR1 is DFQATT and CDR2 is SNEGSKA (reference sequence). V was shortened by 0 bases and J by 5 bases, with 10 bases between the two germline ends.

This clonotype was counted at least ten times. This chain uses TRBV7-3 with TRBJ2-5; TRBD1 or TRBD2 may be the D gene (5 bases each). From germline, CDR1 is SGHTA and CDR2 FQGTGA. The CDR3 spans 13 residues. The V and J ends lost 5 bases and 1 base respectively, with 8 bases between them. This CDR3 reads CASSRGTQETQYF. The CDR3 DNA reads TGTGCCAGCAGCCGTGGGACCCAAGAGACCCAGTACTTC.

This clonotype was recorded many times. V is TRBV5-8 and J is TRBJ2-5; D gene unclear. The germline V gene encodes CDR1 SGHTS and CDR2 YDEGEE. This CDR3 contains 13 residues. V dropped 2 bases and J dropped 4 bases, with 9 bases sitting between them. The CDR3 loop reads CASSFGERETQYF. The DNA for the CDR3 is TGTGCCAGCAGCTTTGGGGAACGAGAGACCCAGTACTTC. The full variable domain, completed using reference TRBV5-8 and TRBJ2-5, is EAGVTQSPTHLIKTRGQQATLRCSPISGHTSVYWYQQALGLGLQFLLWYDEGEERNRGNFPPRFSGRQFPNYSSELNVNALELEDSALYLCASSFGERETQYFGPGTRLLVL.

There are a few counts of this clonotype. J is TRBJ2-5 and V is TRBV5-6; weak D call: TRBD2 (6 bases). This CDR3 region has 16 residues. The V end lost 3 bases, the J end lost 4 bases, and 19 bases lay between the germline ends. CDR1 is SGHDT and CDR2 is YYEEEE in the germline V gene. The CDR3 here is CASSSGRGNKLETQYF. The CDR3 nucleotides read TGTGCCAGCAGCTCCGGTCGGGGGAACAAATTAGAGACCCAGTACTTC.

Regarding this clonotype: A much more abundant neighbour one base away suggests this may be a read error. The chain carries TRBV2 and TRBJ1-1, with a possible D match to TRBD1 (6 bases). Germline assignment: CDR1 SNHLY and CDR2 FYNNEI. The CDR3 runs to 15 residues. CDR3 loop: CARSDVGGVDTEAFF. DNA of the CDR3: TGTGCCAGAAGTGATGTGGGGGGCGTGGACACTGAAGCTTTCTTT.

The chain joins TRBV19 to TRBJ2-5, with 7 bases that match TRBD1. The V gene's germline CDR1 is LNHDA and CDR2 SQIVND (reference sequence). CDR3 length equals 15 residues. With 6 bases clipped from V and 2 bases from J, the junction kept 9 bases outside the gene matches. CDR3 sequence (DNA): TGTGCCAGTAGCCACCTCCGGGACAGACAAGAGACCCAGTACTTC. It codes for CASSHLRDRQETQYF.

This clonotype occurred a few times. No DNA is shown, since the ends of the CDR3 on it are uncertain; the CDR3 is the one TCRdb lists. This CDR3 is CSAPDRAYGCTF. This chain links TRBV20-1 with TRBJ1-2; TRBD1, as called in the table, went unchecked against the DNA. A total of 12 residues make up the CDR3, ends included. CDR1 is DFQATT, CDR2 SNEGSKA, per germline (reference sequence).

This clonotype was recorded a few times. The chain employs TRBV7-2 and TRBJ1-2; D is unclear. Trimming cost V 5 bases and J 8 bases, with 24 bases left between them. Germline V lookup: CDR1 SGHTA, CDR2 FQGNSA. The CDR3 loop spans 16 amino acids. CDR3 residues: CASSINPPDPKRGYTF. CDR3 DNA sequence: TGTGCCAGCAGCATCAACCCTCCGGACCCTAAGAGGGGCTACACCTTC.

The chain is built from TRBV7-6 and TRBJ2-7; the match to TRBD1 covers 7 bases. CDR1 and CDR2 from the germline V gene are SGHVS and FNYEAQ. V gave up 5 bases and J gave up 2 bases; unmatched junction bases: 6. The CDR3 runs to 14 residues. CDR3 nucleotides: TGTGCCAGCAGCCCGAGGGACAGTACCTACGAGCAGTACTTC. Amino acid sequence: CASSPRDSTYEQYF. Using reference TRBV7-6 and TRBJ2-7 for the parts outside the CDR3, the full variable domain is GAGVSQSPRYKVTKRGQDVALRCDPISGHVSLYWYRQALGQGPEFLTYFNYEAQQDKSGLPNDRFSAERPEGSISTLTIQRTEQRDSAMYRCASSPRDSTYEQYFGPGTRLTVT.

This clonotype was observed a few times. This chain uses TRBV12-3 or TRBV12-4 with TRBJ1-5, with 8 nucleotides matching TRBD1. The CDR3 length is 14 residues. The V and J ends lost 6 bases and 7 bases, in that order; junction bases with no gene match: 8. CDR3 sequence reads: CASSSQGGGQPQHF. The CDR3 nucleotides are TGTGCCAGCAGCTCACAGGGGGGAGGACAGCCCCAGCATTTT.

This clonotype has a count of ten or more. The V gene is TRBV7-2, the J gene TRBJ2-2; 9 bases align to TRBD2. CDR1 is SGHTA and CDR2 is FQGNSA in the germline V gene. The length of the CDR3 is 16 residues. With 3 bases clipped from V and 2 bases from J, the junction kept 4 bases outside the gene matches. DNA of the CDR3: TGTGCCAGCAGCTTGCGGACTAGCGATAACACCGGGGAGCTGTTTTTT. It translates to CASSLRTSDNTGELFF.

This clonotype has a count of ten or more. The V gene is TRBV20-1, the J gene TRBJ2-5, with 15 bases fitting TRBD2. J gave up 5 bases and V 5 bases, and 9 bases lay outside the gene matches. The CDR3 runs to 16 residues. CDR1 is DFQATT and CDR2 is SNEGSKA in the germline V gene (reference sequence). The CDR3 here is CSAFRTSGGAWETQYF. CDR3 nucleotides: TGCAGTGCTTTCAGGACTAGCGGGGGGGCCTGGGAGACCCAGTACTTC.

This clonotype was found many times. DNA for the CDR3: TGTGCCAGCAGTCCACCGCGGACTAGCGCCAAGGGGACCCAGTACTTC. Translated: CASSPPRTSAKGTQYF. The genes are TRBV7-2 and TRBJ2-5; 9 positions match TRBD2. Unmatched junction bases numbered 15, after V lost 6 bases and J lost 7 bases. CDR3 size: 16 residues. Per the germline V gene, CDR1 is SGHTA and CDR2 is FQGNSA.

There are many counts of this clonotype. J is TRBJ2-3 and V is TRBV5-1, with 8 bases fitting TRBD1. With 4 bases clipped from V and 0 bases from J, the junction kept 7 bases outside the gene matches. From germline, CDR1 is SGHRS and CDR2 YFSETQ. This CDR3 contains 16 residues. CDR3 bases: TGCGCCAGCAGCCCCATTGGACAGGGTAGCACAGATACGCAGTATTTT. Encoded protein: CASSPIGQGSTDTQYF.

Only one count was recorded for this clonotype. The chain combines TRBV5-5 with TRBJ2-7, with unresolved D. There are 13 residues in the CDR3. Trimming stripped 4 bases from V and 2 bases from J, with 10 bases between. The germline CDR1 and CDR2 sequences are SGHKS and YYEKEE (reference sequence). In DNA form, the CDR3 reads TGTGCCAGCAGCCTCGGTTTCCCCTACGAGCAGTACTTC. It encodes CASSLGFPYEQYF.

This clonotype was picked up many times. The CDR3 reads CASSWAGQETQYF. CDR3 DNA sequence: TGTGCCAGCAGTTGGGCGGGCCAAGAGACCCAGTACTTC. The V call is TRBV12-3 or TRBV12-4, the J call TRBJ2-5, with D possibly matching TRBD2 (5 bases). This CDR3 contains 13 residues. The V end lost 4 bases, the J end lost 1 base, and 7 bases lay between the germline ends.

This clonotype occurred many times. The V gene is TRBV6-5, the J gene TRBJ2-7, with unresolved D. This CDR3 has 15 residues. Trimming pared 6 bases from V and 3 bases from J, leaving 18 bases between. The germline CDR1 and CDR2 sequences are MNHEY and SVGAGI. The CDR3 sequence: CASSLRWVDGYEQYF. In DNA form, the CDR3 reads TGTGCCAGCAGCCTACGATGGGTGGACGGCTACGAGCAGTACTTC.